This T cell receptor (beta chain) was identified in a study of beta chain features in type 1 diabetes. CD4+ cells of the naive, central memory, regulatory and stem cell-like memory types were sorted via CD45RO/CCR7/CD25/CD127/CD95/CD27. This clone has only a few counts. Expressed TCRB transcripts were sequenced after all isolated RNA was converted to cDNA. Method: immunoSEQ multiplex PCR; TCRdb's copy keeps in-frame clones and lacks some. The profile shows under 350,000 clones, roughly 8% of them singletons. The V end lost 2 bases, the J end lost 4 bases, and 11 bases lay between the germline ends. The CDR3 loop spans 14 amino acids. In germline, CDR1 is SGHTA, CDR2 FQGNSA.

The clonotype originates from a woman aged 18 to 35 in good health. The sequenced material came from central memory CD4+ T cells from blood. The rearrangement joins TRBV7-2 to TRBJ2-5; D tentatively fits TRBD1 or TRBD2 (5 bases each). This chain's CDR3 is CASSLPWDGETQYF. DNA of the CDR3: TGTGCCAGCAGCTTACCATGGGACGGAGAGACCCAGTACTTC.